This passage covers 8 T cell receptor beta chains from one sample sequenced in a study of shared clonotypes between healthy human individuals. The repertoire was sequenced with immunoSEQ multiplex PCR; TCRdb's copy has only in-frame clones and lacks some. Of 650,000 to 800,000 clones listed, approximately 90% are singletons. CD45RO negativity and positive selection for CCR7 defined naive CD8 cells, a population that excluded terminally differentiated effector memory CD45RA+ cells. Sequenced input: naive CD8+ T cells sorted from blood. The origin of the receptors is a man aged 30 to 45 in good health.

As to this clone: This specimen includes other DNA sequences encoding the same CDR3. The chain combines TRBV4-3 with TRBJ2-7; D is unresolved. Germline-derived CDR1 and CDR2 are LGHNA and YSLEER. This CDR3 has 14 residues. The ends were cut back, 0 bases at V and 1 base at J, with 7 bases in the middle. CDR3 sequence reads: CASSQDLVSYEQYF. The CDR3, as DNA: TGCGCCAGCAGCCAAGATTTGGTTTCCTACGAGCAGTACTTC.

This sequence joins TRBV27 and TRBJ1-1; D is unclear. CDR3 length: 15 residues. Germline CDR1 MNHEY, CDR2 SMNVEV (reference sequence). V lost 5 bases to trimming and J lost 1 base, with 14 bases between them. The CDR3 reads CASSPVGGRNTEAFF. CDR3 nucleotide sequence: TGTGCCAGCAGTCCTGTGGGAGGGCGGAACACTGAAGCTTTCTTT.

The chain employs TRBV27 and TRBJ1-1; D gene unclear. Germline V lookup: CDR1 MNHEY, CDR2 SMNVEV (reference sequence). The CDR3 covers 13 residues. Trimming shortened V by 3 bases and J by 4 bases, and 9 bases separated the two germline ends. CDR3 sequence: CASSFEGTTEAFF. The CDR3 DNA follows: TGTGCCAGCAGTTTCGAGGGTACCACTGAAGCTTTCTTT.

This clone was picked up a small number of times. The J gene is TRBJ1-1, the V gene TRBV11-2; D unclear. Germline lookup yields CDR1 SGHAT and CDR2 FQNNGV. The CDR3 totals 12 residues. V was pared by 5 bases and J by 7 bases, with 11 bases between. The CDR3 DNA reads TGTGCCAGCAGCCCAGGTCTACTTGAAGCTTTCTTT. This translates into CASSPGLLEAFF.

The rearrangement uses TRBV4-1 and TRBJ2-7; maybe TRBD1 (6 bases). This CDR3 spans 15 amino acids. In germline, CDR1 is MGHRA, CDR2 YSYEKL. V lost 1 base and J 7 bases, leaving 17 bases between the germline ends. The CDR3 DNA sequence: TGCGCCAGCAGCCAAGGCCTCAGGGGAAAGGAGGAGCAGTACTTC. This gives the protein CASSQGLRGKEEQYF.

On this clone itself: Additional DNA sequences in this sample encode the identical CDR3. The DNA of the CDR3 is TGTGCCAGCTCACCAGCCCGGGCAGGGGAGGCCAGGGTCTATGGCTACACCTTC. Translating gives CASSPARAGEARVYGYTF. The V and J genes are TRBV18 and TRBJ1-2, with TRBD1 as a possible D gene (6 bases). The CDR3 loop spans 18 amino acids. Between the trimmed V and J ends, which lost 2 bases and 4 bases, there was a span of 23 bases. The V gene's germline CDR1 is KGHSH and CDR2 LQKENI.

The chain combines TRBV11-2 with TRBJ2-7; either TRBD1 or TRBD2 may fit D (5 bases each). The germline CDR1 and CDR2 sequences are SGHAT and FQNNGV. CDR3 length equals 19 residues. Deletions cut 0 bases from V and 2 bases from J, with 23 bases between. The CDR3 spells CASSLELMGVGGYAYEQYF. The DNA for the CDR3 is TGTGCCAGCAGCTTAGAATTGATGGGGGTAGGTGGATACGCCTACGAGCAGTACTTC. Full variable domain (remainder filled in from reference TRBV11-2 and TRBJ2-7): EAGVAQSPRYKIIEKRQSVAFWCNPISGHATLYWYQQILGQGPKLLIQFQNNGVVDDSQLPKDRFSAERLKGVDSTLKIQPAKLEDSAVYLCASSLELMGVGGYAYEQYFGPGTRLTVT.

The chain is built from TRBV19 and TRBJ1-1; maybe TRBD1 (5 bases). Germline assignment: CDR1 LNHDA and CDR2 SQIVND (reference sequence). V was cut by 4 bases and J by 6 bases, with 21 bases left in between. The CDR3 has 16 amino acids. The CDR3 loop reads CASSNGGYSERAEAFF. The CDR3, as DNA: TGTGCCAGTAGTAATGGGGGTTATTCGGAACGGGCTGAAGCTTTCTTT.